These T cell receptor beta chains were read from a single sample in a study of a mutant IDH1 vaccine in newly diagnosed glioma. Their recognized antigens are unknown. The table came from immunoSEQ multiplex PCR; TCRdb's copy has only in-frame clones and leaves some out. Found here are roughly 70,000 clones, 70% to 85% of them singletons; the top ten hold around 8.2%. Specimen: PBMCs, collected from a glioma patient whose treatment included an IDH1 peptide vaccine. The source of these receptors is a woman aged 45-65 years with glioma. Each CDR3 is given with its conserved first and last residue. D genes are given only for firm matches. Expanded clones get a size class; other rows say once, few or many, or leave the size out.

TRBJ1-4 | . | TRBV30 | . | CAWSATSGKTNEKLFF | TGTGCCTGGAGTGCAACCTCCGGAAAGACTAATGAAAAACTGTTTTTT
TRBJ2-7 | . | TRBV27 | TRBD2 | CASAPGGGYEQYF | TGTGCCAGCGCCCCGGGGGGGGGCTACGAGCAGTACTTC
TRBJ2-6 | . | TRBV30 | . | CAWRVPRVGLDGANVLTF | TGTGCCTGGAGAGTCCCCCGGGTCGGTCTCGATGGGGCCAACGTCCTGACTTTC
TRBJ1-2 | . | TRBV14 | . | CASSPGQGVFGYGYTF | TGTGCCAGCAGCCCGGGGCAGGGTGTGTTTGGGTATGGCTACACCTTC
TRBJ2-5 | . | TRBV7-9 | . | CASSPLGLTKETQYF | TGTGCCAGCAGCCCACTAGGACTGACGAAAGAGACCCAGTACTTC
TRBJ1-2 | . | TRBV9 | TRBD1 | CASSEGTGRVYTF | TGTGCCAGCAGCGAAGGGACAGGTAGAGTCTACACCTTC
TRBJ2-2 | . | TRBV27 | . | CASSLSTLGTGELFF | TGTGCCAGCAGTTTAAGTACTCTGGGCACCGGGGAGCTGTTTTTT
TRBJ1-2 | . | TRBV5-6 | TRBD1 | CASSWGTENYGYTF | TGTGCCAGCAGCTGGGGGACAGAGAACTATGGCTACACCTTC
TRBJ1-5 | . | TRBV18 | . | CASSPNSYPGQPQHF | TGTGCCAGCTCACCAAACAGCTACCCTGGTCAGCCCCAGCATTTT
TRBJ1-1 | . | TRBV5-1 | . | CASSLDPNTEAFF | TGCGCCAGCAGCTTGGATCCGAACACTGAAGCTTTCTTT
TRBJ2-2 | . | TRBV11-2 | . | CASYGTGELFF | TGTGCCAGCTATGGTACCGGGGAGCTGTTTTTT
TRBJ1-1 | . | TRBV18 | . | CASSPPGLVTEAFF | TGTGCCAGCTCACCACCCGGCCTAGTCACTGAAGCTTTCTTT
TRBJ1-6 | . | TRBV30 | . | CAWSDTRLDNSPLHF | TGTGCCTGGAGTGATACAAGGCTTGATAATTCACCCCTCCACTTT
TRBJ2-1 | . | TRBV9 | . | CASSVVGGPSYNEQFF | TGTGCCAGCAGCGTAGTCGGGGGGCCCTCCTACAATGAGCAGTTCTTC
TRBJ1-1 | . | TRBV19 | . | CASHGGVLNTEAFF | TGTGCCAGTCACGGGGGGGTCCTGAACACTGAAGCTTTCTTT
TRBJ1-2 | . | TRBV5-1 | TRBD1 | CASSLGQGSYGYTF | TGCGCCAGCAGCCTTGGACAGGGGAGTTATGGCTACACCTTC
TRBJ1-1 | . | TRBV14 | . | CASSSSGTLATEAFF | TGTGCCAGCAGCTCGTCCGGGACACTGGCCACTGAAGCTTTCTTT
TRBJ1-5 | . | TRBV7-2 | . | CASSQGVGDQPQHF | TGTGCCAGCAGCCAAGGGGTCGGGGATCAGCCCCAGCATTTT
TRBJ1-2 | . | TRBV5-1 | . | CASSSLGDGGYTF | TGCGCCAGCAGCTCGCTCGGGGATGGGGGCTACACCTTC
TRBJ1-1 | few | TRBV29-1 | . | CSVARSQNTEAFF | TGCAGCGTTGCGAGGAGTCAGAACACTGAAGCTTTCTTT
TRBJ2-3 | . | TRBV5-1 | TRBD2 | CASSPLLAGATDTQYF | TGCGCCAGCAGCCCATTATTAGCGGGGGCCACAGATACGCAGTATTTT
TRBJ1-4 | . | TRBV7-6 | TRBD1 | CASGQGGEKLFF | TGTGCCAGCGGACAGGGGGGTGAAAAACTGTTTTTT
TRBJ2-5 | . | TRBV4-1 | TRBD1 | CASSQGQGRLQETQYF | TGCGCCAGCAGCCAAGGACAGGGGCGACTACAAGAGACCCAGTACTTC
TRBJ2-3 | . | TRBV30 | . | CAWSLGSWGEDTQYF | TGTGCCTGGAGTTTAGGCTCCTGGGGGGAAGATACGCAGTATTTT
TRBJ2-7 | once | TRBV4-2 | . | CASSQDVGSYEQYF | TGTGCCAGCAGCCAAGATGTCGGGTCCTACGAGCAGTACTTC
TRBJ1-4 | few | TRBV10-1 | . | CASSEWGGKLFF | TGCGCCAGCAGTGAGTGGGGGGGAAAACTGTTTTTT
TRBJ2-2 | . | TRBV7-3 | . | CASSPQPGQTGELFF | TGTGCCAGCAGCCCTCAACCCGGACAGACCGGGGAGCTGTTTTTT
TRBJ2-1 | few | TRBV4-1 | TRBD1 | CASSQLQGNEQFF | TGCGCCAGCAGCCAGTTACAGGGGAATGAGCAGTTCTTC
TRBJ1-1 | . | TRBV6-6 | . | CASSYNGGNTEAFF | TGTGCCAGCAGTTATAATGGGGGCAACACTGAAGCTTTCTTT
TRBJ1-5 | . | TRBV6-5 | . | CASSYSWDESVQHF | TGTGCCAGCAGTTACTCTTGGGACGAATCGGTCCAGCATTTT
TRBJ1-2 | . | TRBV28 | TRBD1 | CASSFTGVIRYGYTF | TGTGCCAGCAGTTTTACAGGGGTGATTCGCTATGGCTACACCTTC
TRBJ2-5 | . | TRBV5-6 | . | CASSAGGEKGLKTQYF | TGTGCCAGCAGCGCCGGAGGGGAGAAGGGGCTAAAGACCCAGTACTTC
TRBJ1-5 | once | TRBV6-5 | . | CASKPGTLDLPQHF | TGTGCCAGCAAACCGGGGACCCTTGACTTGCCCCAGCATTTT
TRBJ1-4 | . | TRBV5-1 | . | CASSLGPSGTNEKLFF | TGCGCCAGCAGCTTGGGTCCGTCGGGAACTAATGAAAAACTGTTTTTT
TRBJ1-4 | . | TRBV6-5 | . | CASSYTTSANEKLFF | TGTGCCAGCAGTTACACGACGTCAGCTAATGAAAAACTGTTTTTT
TRBJ1-1 | . | TRBV28 | . | CASSLGEAFF | TGTGCCAGCAGTTTAGGCGAAGCTTTCTTT
TRBJ2-3 | medium-sized | TRBV6-4 | . | CASSDGAGGTDTQYF | TGTGCCAGCAGTGACGGGGCAGGGGGCACAGATACGCAGTATTTT
TRBJ1-1 | . | TRBV30 | . | CAWSGQSSTEAFF | TGTGCCTGGAGTGGACAGTCGAGCACTGAAGCTTTCTTT
TRBJ1-2 | . | TRBV5-4 | . | CASSLGGAGYTF | TGTGCCAGCAGCTTAGGGGGAGCTGGCTACACCTTC
TRBJ2-2 | . | TRBV25-1 | TRBD2 | CASSEYGGGANTGELFF | TGTGCCAGCAGTGAATACGGGGGGGGAGCGAACACCGGGGAGCTGTTTTTT
TRBJ2-1 | . | TRBV19 | TRBD1 | CASRKRTGGNEQFF | TGTGCCAGTAGGAAAAGGACAGGTGGCAATGAGCAGTTCTTC
TRBJ1-2 | . | TRBV4-1 | . | CASSQITAGYGYTF | TGCGCCAGCAGCCAAATAACTGCGGGATATGGCTACACCTTC
TRBJ2-7 | few | TRBV10-3 | TRBD2 | CAISGPGGRAHEQYF | TGTGCCATCAGTGGCCCCGGGGGGAGGGCCCACGAGCAGTACTTC
TRBJ2-1 | . | TRBV15 | . | CATSRAGRARWQFF | TGTGCCACCAGCCGCGCGGGCAGGGCAAGGTGGCAGTTCTTC
TRBJ2-7 | . | TRBV7-3 | . | CASSHNDLDGDSSYEQYF | TGTGCCAGCAGCCACAATGACTTGGACGGGGATAGCTCCTACGAGCAGTACTTC
TRBJ1-2 | once | TRBV19 | TRBD1 | CASSGTGTGVNYGYTF | TGTGCCAGTAGTGGAACCGGGACAGGGGTAAACTATGGCTACACCTTC
TRBJ2-5 | . | TRBV5-5 | . | CASSFEGRHQETQYF | TGTGCCAGCAGCTTCGAAGGACGGCACCAAGAGACCCAGTACTTC